The clone carrying this T cell receptor (beta chain) has just one count. Sequencing was performed with immunoSEQ multiplex PCR; in TCRdb, only in-frame clones are kept and a portion is missing. The repertoire has fewer than 40,000 clones, approximately 90% of them found once; the top ten carry 9.9%. This sample was taken from a study of blood T cell repertoires in COVID-19. This CDR3 comprises 17 residues. Trimming cost V 0 bases and J 10 bases; bases outside gene matches: 7. Germline assignment: CDR1 LNHDA and CDR2 SQIVND (reference sequence). The specimen was peripheral blood. The TCR comes from a human donor with active COVID-19. The donor label of this sample is uncertain. This chain connects TRBV19 to TRBJ2-1, with 15 nucleotides matching TRBD2. CDR3 in amino acids: CASSIDTGTSGGSEQFF. The CDR3 DNA is TGTGCCAGTAGTATAGATACCGGGACTAGCGGGGGGTCCGAGCAGTTCTTC.